This TCR beta chain was retrieved from a study of beta chain features in type 1 diabetes. Findings of the study overall: Among patients with Type 1 diabetes, TCRB CDR3s were moderately but significantly shorter in every one of the four CD4+ subsets. Among type 1 diabetes patients, VDJ junctions had fewer insertions and more deletions.

Concerning this clone: Its antigen is unknown.

The length of the CDR3 is 14 residues. V lost 5 bases to trimming and J lost 9 bases, with 14 bases between them. CDR1 is SEHNR and CDR2 is FQNEAQ in the germline V gene (reference sequence). What was sequenced were expressed TCRB transcripts, since all of the isolated RNA had been reverse transcribed. Libraries were prepared by immunoSEQ multiplex PCR; TCRdb keeps only in-frame clonotypes and omits some of them. Altogether around 690,000 clones are present, around an eighth being singletons, with the ten largest covering 0.095% to 0.15%. This receptor was identified in a man aged 30 to 39 with type 1 diabetes. The sequencing sample was made of naive CD4+ T cells from blood. The chain employs TRBV7-9 and TRBJ1-6; D is possibly TRBD1 (5 bases). The CDR3 sequence is CASSPGGTTSPLHF. The CDR3 bases are TGTGCCAGCAGCCCCGGCGGGACCACTTCACCCCTCCACTTT.